These 12 T cell receptor beta chains came from one sample sequenced in a study of blood T cell repertoires in COVID-19. Libraries were prepared by immunoSEQ multiplex PCR; TCRdb keeps only in-frame clonotypes and omits some of them. Of 20,000 to 30,000 clones listed, roughly three quarters were seen once; the top ten hold more than 12%. Sequenced sample: peripheral blood. These receptors were obtained from a man of 80 years or more with active or convalescent COVID-19.

This chain links TRBV2 with TRBJ1-2; TRBD1 might be the D (6 bases). Germline values: CDR1 SNHLY, CDR2 FYNNEI. The V end lost 1 base, the J end lost 8 bases, and 11 bases lay between the germline ends. This CDR3 is 13 amino acids long. CDR3 protein: CASSEDQGLGYTF. Written as DNA, the CDR3 is TGTGCCAGCAGTGAAGACCAGGGGTTGGGCTACACCTTC.

DNA of the CDR3: TGTGCCAGCAGTACAGGTCTTTCTATGGGCTACACCTTC. The encoded protein is CASSTGLSMGYTF. This chain uses TRBV9 with TRBJ1-2; TRBD1 might be the D (5 bases). This CDR3 has 13 amino acids. Germline V gene lookup returns CDR1 SGDLS and CDR2 YYNGEE. The V gene lost 5 bases and the J gene lost 8 bases, with 16 bases spanning the gap.

This clone was detected once. The CDR3 region has the DNA TGTGCCAGCAGCTTGAACAGGGGGCGTGATGGCTACACCTTC. This codes for CASSLNRGRDGYTF. The gene calls are TRBV6-6 and TRBJ1-2, with 9 bases that match TRBD1. Trimming took 6 bases from V and 6 from J; bases not matched to a gene: 8. The CDR3 spans 14 residues. Germline lookup yields CDR1 MNHNY and CDR2 SVGAGI (reference sequence).

The chain is built from TRBV29-1 and TRBJ2-7; D perhaps matches TRBD2 (5 bases). The CDR3 sequence is 14 residues long. Trimming left V 0 bases short and J 6 bases short, with 15 bases between. Germline V gene data show CDR1 as SQVTM and CDR2 as ANQGSEA. CDR3 protein: CSVEDYGVKAEQYF. The DNA for the CDR3 is TGCAGCGTTGAAGATTACGGGGTTAAGGCCGAGCAGTACTTC.

In this sample, this clone turned up a few times. This chain connects TRBV4-2 to TRBJ2-7, with 11 bases aligning to TRBD1. This CDR3 has 15 residues. The trim removed 1 base at V and 3 bases at J, leaving 2 bases unmatched. Germline-derived CDR1 and CDR2 are LGHNA and YNFKEQ. For the CDR3, the DNA is TGTGCCAGCAGCCAAGGGACAGGGGGCCACTACGAGCAGTACTTC. Translating it yields CASSQGTGGHYEQYF.

The rearrangement links TRBV29-1 to TRBJ2-4; TRBD2 aligns across 11 bases. This CDR3 spans 14 amino acids. The germline V gene encodes CDR1 SQVTM and CDR2 ANQGSEA. The V and J ends lost 6 bases and 7 bases, in that order; junction bases with no gene match: 8. The CDR3 reads CSVCTSGSGNIQYF. The CDR3 DNA reads TGCAGCGTCTGCACTAGCGGGAGTGGTAACATTCAGTACTTC.

In nucleotides, the CDR3 is TGTGCCAGCAGTAAAGGGGAGGCCTATAATTCACCCCTCCACTTT. It encodes CASSKGEAYNSPLHF. The rearrangement uses TRBV9 and TRBJ1-6, with D perhaps TRBD1 (5 bases). The CDR3 extends over 15 amino acids. CDR1 and CDR2 from the germline V gene are SGDLS and YYNGEE. The ends were cut back, 5 bases at V and 2 bases at J, with 11 bases in the middle.

The rearrangement links TRBV7-2 to TRBJ1-5, with TRBD1 matching over 10 bases. The germline V gene encodes CDR1 SGHTA and CDR2 FQGNSA. V gave up 6 bases and J gave up 5 bases; unmatched junction bases: 4. CDR3 length: 14 residues. CDR3 amino acids: CASRGTGAYQPQHF. As DNA, the CDR3 is TGTGCCAGCAGGGGGACAGGGGCATATCAGCCCCAGCATTTT.

This clone was counted once. The V gene is TRBV19, the J gene TRBJ2-3, with 10 bases that match TRBD1. Germline V gives CDR1 LNHDA, CDR2 SQIVND (reference sequence). With V trimmed by 2 bases and J by 2 bases, 4 bases remained unmatched. CDR3 size: 16 residues. The chain's CDR3 is CASSIRTGGSTDTQYF. The CDR3 DNA is TGTGCCAGTAGTATAAGGACAGGGGGTTCCACAGATACGCAGTATTTT.

The chain links TRBV18 to TRBJ2-3; D is uncertain. V lost 6 bases, J lost 2 bases, and 9 bases lay in between. Germline assignment: CDR1 KGHSH and CDR2 LQKENI. The CDR3 runs 13 residues. The CDR3 loop is CASSRDDTDTQYF. In DNA form, the CDR3 reads TGTGCCAGCTCTCGAGATGACACAGATACGCAGTATTTT.

This clone was observed a single time. The chain has TRBV6-5 and TRBJ2-5; 9 nucleotides match TRBD1. The CDR3 totals 15 residues. J gave up 3 bases and V 7 bases, and 9 bases lay outside the gene matches. CDR1 and CDR2 from the germline V gene are MNHEY and SVGAGI. The CDR3 nucleotides read TGTGCCAGCATGCGGACAGGGGATAAGGAAGAGACCCAGTACTTC. Translation: CASMRTGDKEETQYF.

This rearrangement joins TRBV11-2 to TRBJ2-7; perhaps TRBD1 as D (7 bases). V lost 7 bases to trimming and J lost 3 bases, with 19 bases between them. Germline V gene sequence: CDR1 SGHAT, CDR2 FQNNGV. This CDR3 spans 15 amino acids. The CDR3 DNA sequence: TGTGCCAGCACCAACTGGCAGGGGGGAATCTACGAGCAGTACTTC. Protein: CASTNWQGGIYEQYF.